This T cell receptor beta chain stems from a study of neoadjuvant nivolumab and ipilimumab in lung cancer. On the study more broadly: Nivolumab 3 mg/kg was given days 1, 15 and 29, plus ipilimumab 1 mg/kg day 1 in combination. Notes on the study in general: Compared with tumor-adjacent uninvolved lung, resected tumors showed greater richness and clonality.

V lost 3 bases, J lost 5 bases, and 11 bases lay in between. There are 13 residues in the CDR3. Germline CDR1 and CDR2: SGHVS and FNYEAQ. Profiling relied on immunoSEQ multiplex PCR, and the TCRdb table lists in-frame clones only, not all of them. The profile shows over 950 clones, 84% of them singletons. In its sample, this clone was seen a few times. What it binds is unknown. This sequence was found in an adult with non-small cell lung cancer. The sequencing used adjacent normal lung tissue, collected after neoadjuvant nivolumab, alone or with ipilimumab, at or shortly before surgery. V is TRBV7-6 and J is TRBJ2-7, with D possibly being TRBD2 (5 bases). CDR3 sequence reads: CASSFETGNEQYF. The CDR3 nucleotides read TGTGCCAGCAGCTTCGAGACGGGGAACGAGCAGTACTTC.